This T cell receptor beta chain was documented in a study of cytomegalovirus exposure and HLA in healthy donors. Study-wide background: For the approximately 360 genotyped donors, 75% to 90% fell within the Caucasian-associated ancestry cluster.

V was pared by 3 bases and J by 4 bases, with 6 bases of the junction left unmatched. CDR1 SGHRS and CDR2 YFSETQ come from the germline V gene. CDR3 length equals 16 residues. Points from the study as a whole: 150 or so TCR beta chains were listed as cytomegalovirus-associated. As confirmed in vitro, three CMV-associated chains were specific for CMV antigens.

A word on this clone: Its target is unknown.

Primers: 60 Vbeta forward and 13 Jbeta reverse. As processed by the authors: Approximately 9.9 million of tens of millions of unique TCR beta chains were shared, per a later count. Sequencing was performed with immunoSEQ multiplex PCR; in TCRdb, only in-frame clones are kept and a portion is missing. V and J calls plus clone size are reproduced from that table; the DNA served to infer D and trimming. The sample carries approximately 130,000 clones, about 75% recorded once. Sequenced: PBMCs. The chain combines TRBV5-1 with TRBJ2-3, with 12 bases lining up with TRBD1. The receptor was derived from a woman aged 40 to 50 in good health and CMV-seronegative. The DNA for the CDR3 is TGCGCCAGCAGCTGGGGGGACAGGGGGCGAGCAGATACGCAGTATTTT. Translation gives CASSWGDRGRADTQYF.